Listed here is a single T cell receptor (beta chain). The data were taken from a study of cytomegalovirus exposure and HLA in healthy donors. Use of 60 Vbeta and 13 Jbeta primers characterized the PCR. The protocol was immunoSEQ multiplex PCR, while the TCRdb copy is restricted to in-frame clones and leaves out a portion. The data hold over 150,000 clones, with more than 60% observed a single time. From germline, CDR1 is KGHSH and CDR2 LQKENI. This CDR3 comprises 14 residues. Trimming took 0 bases from V and 4 from J, leaving 7 bases between them. The chain is built from TRBV18 and TRBJ1-3; D call uncertain. The receptor was isolated from a man in his forties or fifties in good health and CMV-seronegative. Sequenced: PBMCs. CDR3 in amino acids: CASSPPLRGNTIYF. As DNA, the CDR3 is TGTGCCAGCTCACCACCGTTACGGGGAAACACCATATATTTT.